This TCR beta chain derives from a study of identical twins. This clonotype was seen many times. Antigen: not known. Germline V gene lookup returns CDR1 SGHVS and CDR2 FQNEAQ. The CDR3 is 15 residues long. Trimming removed 5 bases at V and 2 bases at J, with 14 bases between. TCRdb ran MiXCR on the 5' RACE reads and lists one entry per CDR3 protein. This repertoire shows 350,000 to 600,000 distinct CDR3 sequences, 14% found once; its top ten account for 0.4% to 0.55%. Regarding the study as a whole: Models predicted less out-of-frame TCR alpha sharing in monozygotic twins than was found. The study drew conclusions from cross-sectional statistical analysis, not from following the same donors.

This sample was shared with a second study, whose subject was yellow fever vaccine responses in identical twins.

This chain uses TRBV7-8 with TRBJ2-3; the D is unclear. What was sequenced was CD4+ T cells sorted from blood. The clonotype comes from a woman under 30 in good health. CDR3 DNA sequence: TGTGCCAGCAGCACTTCAGACTTTTCCACAGATACGCAGTATTTT. It codes for CASSTSDFSTDTQYF.